This TCR beta chain was documented in a study of T cell responses to AZD1222 COVID-19 vaccine. General study findings and limits: Repertoires were obtained only post-peak T cell response. In a largely white British group with more females than males, clonal diversity was possibly underestimated. Distributed over spike, vaccine-associated CD4 TCRs predominated at 160-218 and 743-854.

V lost 6 bases, J lost 8 bases, and 10 bases stayed unmatched. The CDR3 has 14 amino acids. Germline V gene sequence: CDR1 MNHGY, CDR2 SAAAGT. Worth noting for this clone: Its antigen is undetermined.

The data were produced by immunoSEQ multiplex PCR, yet TCRdb's version contains in-frame clones alone and is incomplete. The sample shows roughly 200,000 clones, around 93% of them seen only once. This sequence originates from an adult who received the MenACWY meningococcal vaccine as a control. The chain uses TRBV6-8 and TRBJ2-4, with TRBD1 matching over 7 bases. The sample was peripheral blood, taken 28 days after the second dose of the MenACWY control vaccine. In DNA form, the CDR3 reads TGTGCCAGCAGGACCGGGACAGAAGGATACATTCAGTACTTC. It translates to CASRTGTEGYIQYF.